This T cell receptor beta chain was captured by sequencing in a study of Tregs in tolerant kidney transplant recipients. Study-wide results and limits: No direct test of biological reproducibility was done here. Validation in larger populations is needed because few patients were studied.

CDR3 length: 13 residues. Trimming took 0 bases from V and 4 from J, leaving 7 bases between them. Germline-derived CDR1 and CDR2 are GTSNPN and SVGIG (reference sequence). About this clone: Its target is unknown. Sequencing ends 3 residues short of the CDR3 end; the germline J gene provides the rest.

Related graft donors supplied nonmyeloablative bone marrow transplants, and mixed chimerism was transient. Measured with immunoSEQ multiplex PCR; TCRdb has only the in-frame clones, and not every one. The ten top clones account for roughly 28%, within a sample of 15,000 or so clones. This rearrangement joins TRBV30 to TRBJ2-1; D gene uncertain. This specimen consisted of CD8+ T cells from blood (PBMCs), obtained 6 months after the transplant. The TCR originated in a human patient who received a combined kidney and bone marrow transplant. Some T cells may have come from the graft donor. The DNA read from the CDR3 is TGTGCCTGGAGTGTACACGAATACAATGAG. As protein: CAWSVHEYNE. In full, the CDR3 reads CAWSVHEYNEQFF.